These 32 T cell receptor beta chains were all obtained from the same sample, sequenced in a study of identical twins. Each CDR3 protein is one row after TCRdb ran MiXCR on the 5' RACE reads. The repertoire consists of about 340,000 distinct CDR3 sequences, with about 10% occurring once and the leading ten covering approximately 9.3%. Sequenced sample: naive T cells sorted from blood. These receptors were obtained from a woman aged 45-59 years in good health.

This rearrangement joins TRBV7-9 to TRBJ2-5, with a tentative D call TRBD2 (6 bases). CDR3 size: 19 residues. Germline V gene data show CDR1 as SEHNR and CDR2 as FQNEAQ (reference sequence). V was cut by 5 bases and J by 2 bases, with 27 bases left in between. CDR3 sequence: CASSTSAWGRLKYQETQYF. For the CDR3, the DNA is TGTGCCAGCAGCACTTCTGCATGGGGGAGGCTGAAGTATCAAGAGACCCAGTACTTC.

J is TRBJ2-7 and V is TRBV11-2; D is unresolved. Trimming took off 3 bases at V and 2 bases at J, with 11 bases between the two ends. The length of the CDR3 is 14 residues. CDR1 is SGHAT and CDR2 is FQNNGV in the germline V gene. The CDR3 sequence: CASSLERGTYEQYF. CDR3 in DNA: TGTGCCAGCAGCTTGGAGAGAGGAACCTACGAGCAGTACTTC.

In this sample, this clonotype turned up many times. The chain is built from TRBV9 and TRBJ1-2, with D possibly being TRBD1 (5 bases). The CDR3 is made up of 14 amino acids. The ends were cut back, 2 bases at V and 4 bases at J, with 12 bases in the middle. Looked up from germline, CDR1 is SGDLS and CDR2 is YYNGEE. The CDR3 here is CASSVEGRSYGYTF. The CDR3 coding sequence is TGTGCCAGCAGCGTCGAGGGGAGAAGCTATGGCTACACCTTC.

This clonotype was recorded a few times. The V and J genes are TRBV12-3 or TRBV12-4 and TRBJ2-1, with 8 bases identical to TRBD2. This CDR3 has 14 residues. The J segment lost 5 bases and the V segment lost 3 bases, leaving 3 bases of the junction unmatched. Here the CDR3 reads CASSLSGRHNEQFF. The CDR3 DNA follows: TGTGCCAGCAGTTTGAGCGGGAGACACAATGAGCAGTTCTTC.

The genes are TRBV15 and TRBJ1-4; D unresolved. The germline V gene has CDR1 LNHNV and CDR2 YYDKDF (reference sequence). This CDR3 is 12 amino acids long. V was shortened by 1 base and J by 7 bases, with 4 bases between the two germline ends. The DNA for the CDR3 is TGTGCCACCAGCAGAGCGAGTGAAAAACTGTTTTTT. Residues: CATSRASEKLFF.

This clonotype showed up many times. The CDR3 loop is CASTLSGVDTGELFF. CDR3 in DNA: TGTGCCAGCACCCTCTCCGGGGTGGACACCGGGGAGCTGTTTTTT. This chain connects TRBV12-3 or TRBV12-4 to TRBJ2-2; D possibly corresponds to TRBD2 (5 bases). This CDR3 contains 15 residues. Trimming removed 7 bases from V and 3 bases from J, with 15 bases in between.

Only a few counts were recorded for this clonotype. The rearrangement uses TRBV9 and TRBJ1-5; 9 nucleotides line up with TRBD1. The germline gives CDR1 SGDLS, CDR2 YYNGEE. The V and J ends lost 3 bases and 10 bases, in that order; junction bases with no gene match: 8. This CDR3 is built from 14 residues. The CDR3 sequence is CASSEDRGGRPQHF. CDR3 nucleotides: TGTGCCAGCAGCGAGGACAGGGGCGGTAGACCCCAGCATTTT.

The chain links TRBV24-1 to TRBJ2-5, with D possibly being TRBD2 (6 bases). Germline assignment: CDR1 KGHDR and CDR2 SFDVKD. This CDR3 is 15 amino acids long. V lost 3 bases, J lost 4 bases, and 14 bases lay in between. The CDR3 spells CATSDRLGGRETQYF. CDR3 DNA: TGTGCCACCAGTGATCGGTTGGGGGGTCGAGAGACCCAGTACTTC.

Many counts were recorded for this clonotype. This chain uses TRBV6-6 with TRBJ2-5; TRBD2 matches 7 bases. Germline CDR1 is MNHNY and CDR2 is SVGAGI (reference sequence). This CDR3 has 15 residues. J lost 1 base, V lost 2 bases, and 4 bases had no gene match. This CDR3 reads CASSYLSGIQETQYF. CDR3 in DNA: TGTGCCAGCAGTTACCTGAGCGGGATCCAAGAGACCCAGTACTTC.

The V gene is TRBV6-2 or TRBV6-3, the J gene TRBJ2-3; D tentatively reads TRBD1 or TRBD2 (5 bases each). This CDR3 contains 13 residues. The germline CDR1 and CDR2 sequences are MNHEY and SVGEGT. Between the trimmed V and J ends, which lost 9 bases and 2 bases, there was a span of 12 bases. CDR3 sequence reads: CASVRDATDTQYF. The DNA of the CDR3 is TGTGCCAGTGTCCGGGACGCCACAGATACGCAGTATTTT.

The chain carries TRBV5-6 and TRBJ2-1, with D perhaps being TRBD1 or TRBD2 (5 bases each). Trimming removed 0 bases from V and 7 bases from J, with 17 bases in between. CDR1 and CDR2 (germline): SGHDT, YYEEEE. This CDR3 is built from 16 residues. The CDR3 sequence: CASSLAGAVIRNEQFF. The CDR3 DNA reads as TGTGCCAGCAGCTTGGCCGGGGCTGTGATTAGGAATGAGCAGTTCTTC.

This clonotype occurred many times. The V and J genes are TRBV12-3 or TRBV12-4 and TRBJ1-1; D is unresolved. This CDR3 contains 13 residues. Trimming removed 7 bases from V and 9 bases from J, with 18 bases in between. The DNA of the CDR3 is TGTGCCAGCACCAGAGAGGGCTCAAAGAAAGCTTTCTTT. Translating gives CASTREGSKKAFF.

This clonotype was observed a handful of times. The chain joins TRBV6-5 to TRBJ1-4; weak D call: TRBD1 (5 bases). Between the trimmed V and J ends, which lost 5 bases and 10 bases, there was a span of 11 bases. The CDR3 has 12 amino acids. Germline CDR1 reads MNHEY; CDR2 reads SVGAGI. CDR3 residues: CASSVMGGKLFF. The DNA of the CDR3 is TGTGCCAGCAGTGTAATGGGGGGAAAACTGTTTTTT.

The chain recombines TRBV5-5 with TRBJ1-2, with 8 bases identical to TRBD1. The V gene end was trimmed by 4 bases and the J gene end by 4 bases; junction bases not matched to a gene: 6. Germline CDR1 SGHKS, CDR2 YYEKEE (reference sequence). There are 14 residues in the CDR3. The CDR3, as DNA: TGTGCCAGCAGCAGACAGGGGATAGGCTATGGCTACACCTTC. This sequence encodes CASSRQGIGYGYTF.

V is TRBV20-1 and J is TRBJ2-1; no clear D. There are 10 residues in the CDR3. In germline, CDR1 is DFQATT, CDR2 SNEGSKA (reference sequence). V lost 6 bases to trimming and J lost 2 bases, with 2 bases between them. The CDR3 DNA sequence: TGCAGTGCGGCCTACAATGAGCAGTTCTTC. This translates into CSAAYNEQFF.

The chain recombines TRBV4-1 with TRBJ1-1; D call uncertain. With 0 bases removed from V and 7 bases from J, the gap between germline ends came to 9 bases. The CDR3 spans 13 residues. Germline V gene lookup returns CDR1 MGHRA and CDR2 YSYEKL. CDR3 nucleotide sequence: TGCGCCAGCAGCCAAGATATCCAGCTTGAAGCTTTCTTT. This codes for CASSQDIQLEAFF.

This clonotype was counted many times. This rearrangement joins TRBV5-4 to TRBJ2-7; a weak D match, TRBD2 (5 bases). The CDR3 consists of 13 residues. Trimming cost V 3 bases and J 3 bases, with 10 bases left between them. Germline loops: CDR1 SGHNT, CDR2 YYREEE (reference sequence). CDR3 coding DNA: TGTGCCAGCAGCTCAGGACTGAACTACGAGCAGTACTTC. Its translation is CASSSGLNYEQYF.

This clonotype was picked up many times. V and J are TRBV5-1 and TRBJ1-5; D uncertain. V dropped 0 bases and J dropped 6 bases, with 10 bases sitting between them. The CDR3 contains 14 residues. Germline-derived CDR1 and CDR2 are SGHRS and YFSETQ. The CDR3 coding sequence is TGCGCCAGCAGCTTGGCGGGGTTTGGTCAGCCCCAGCATTTT. It is translated as CASSLAGFGQPQHF.

This clonotype was detected many times. The V and J genes are TRBV29-1 and TRBJ2-7; tentatively, D is TRBD2 (6 bases). The CDR3 sequence is 14 residues long. V shed 4 bases and J shed 3 bases, with 16 bases lying between them. From germline, CDR1 is SQVTM and CDR2 ANQGSEA. The CDR3 here is CSVVIELAIYEQYF. CDR3 DNA: TGCAGCGTTGTCATTGAACTAGCAATCTACGAGCAGTACTTC.

This clonotype was counted a single time. The rearrangement joins TRBV10-2 to TRBJ2-2, with TRBD1 matching 8 bases. J was trimmed by 6 bases and V by 7 bases; bases with no gene match: 7. The CDR3 loop spans 14 amino acids. Germline V gives CDR1 WSHSY, CDR2 SAAADI. CDR3 loop: CASTRTGSPGELFF. CDR3 in DNA: TGCGCCAGCACGAGGACAGGGTCTCCCGGGGAGCTGTTTTTT.

In this sample, this clonotype turned up a few times. This sequence joins TRBV11-3 and TRBJ2-5; the D gene is possibly TRBD2 (6 bases). Germline CDR1 is SGHNT and CDR2 is YENEEA. Trimming stripped 4 bases from V and 5 bases from J, with 23 bases between. The CDR3 has 17 residues. The CDR3 DNA sequence: TGTGCCAGCAGCTCTGCTTGGCCCCGCGGGGTCTCGGAGACCCAGTACTTC. Its translation is CASSSAWPRGVSETQYF.

This clonotype was recorded a few times. The chain carries TRBV20-1 and TRBJ2-1, with TRBD2 as a possible D gene (6 bases). Germline CDR1 and CDR2: DFQATT and SNEGSKA (reference sequence). The CDR3 runs 15 residues. V lost 5 bases, J lost 2 bases, and 16 bases lay in between. This CDR3 is CSAVAERVTYNEQFF. The CDR3 coding sequence is TGCAGTGCTGTGGCCGAGCGGGTAACCTACAATGAGCAGTTCTTC.

J is TRBJ2-7 and V is TRBV5-1; 7 positions match TRBD2. Germline CDR1 SGHRS, CDR2 YFSETQ. With V trimmed by 3 bases and J by 7 bases, 7 bases remained unmatched. The CDR3 has 13 amino acids. The DNA of the CDR3 is TGCGCCAGCAGCTCCAGCGGGGTTGAGGAGCAGTACTTC. Translated: CASSSSGVEEQYF.

This clonotype has just a few counts. The chain combines TRBV10-3 with TRBJ2-7, with 7 nucleotides matching TRBD1. The CDR3 covers 16 residues. Germline CDR1 ENHRY, CDR2 SYGVKD. With V trimmed by 0 bases and J by 3 bases, 8 bases remained unmatched. The chain's CDR3 is CAISESGRQGFYEQYV. The CDR3 nucleotides read TGTGCCATCAGTGAGTCTGGACGACAGGGATTCTACGAGCAGTACGTC.

In its sample, this clonotype was seen a few times. The rearrangement joins TRBV7-9 to TRBJ2-1, with 14 bases lining up with TRBD2. From germline, CDR1 is SEHNR and CDR2 FQNEAQ (reference sequence). V was pared by 5 bases and J by 6 bases, with 6 bases of the junction left unmatched. This CDR3 has 16 amino acids. CDR3 protein: CASSPRLAGGVNEQFF. CDR3 DNA: TGTGCCAGCAGCCCCAGACTAGCGGGAGGGGTCAATGAGCAGTTCTTC.

The sample holds a few counts of this clonotype. The chain recombines TRBV6-1 with TRBJ1-1; D is unclear. CDR1 is MNHNS, CDR2 SASEGT, per germline. Trimming took 3 bases from V and 0 from J, leaving 5 bases between them. This CDR3 is 13 amino acids long. CDR3 region: CASSEKLNTEAFF. CDR3 bases: TGTGCCAGCAGTGAGAAGTTGAACACTGAAGCTTTCTTT.

The rearrangement uses TRBV6-1 and TRBJ2-3, with D tentatively TRBD2 (5 bases). CDR1 and CDR2 (germline): MNHNS, SASEGT. V shed 4 bases and J shed 0 bases, with 14 bases lying between them. The CDR3 is 16 residues long. CDR3 nucleotides: TGTGCCAGCAGTGGGGAAAGGACTCCTAGCACAGATACGCAGTATTTT. Translated, it gives CASSGERTPSTDTQYF.

This clonotype has a count of ten or more. The rearrangement links TRBV3-1 to TRBJ2-1; D possibly matches TRBD1 or TRBD2 (5 bases each). V was shortened by 4 bases and J by 2 bases, with 12 bases between the two germline ends. Germline V gives CDR1 LGHDT, CDR2 YNNKEL (reference sequence). This CDR3 region has 15 residues. This CDR3 reads CASSLGDQPYNEQFF. For the CDR3, the DNA is TGTGCCAGCAGCCTTGGGGACCAACCCTACAATGAGCAGTTCTTC.

This clonotype was detected a few times. The chain combines TRBV15 with TRBJ1-1; no clear D gene. The V gene lost 5 bases and the J gene lost 5 bases, with 15 bases spanning the gap. The germline gives CDR1 LNHNV, CDR2 YYDKDF (reference sequence). The CDR3 is 14 residues long. The CDR3 bases are TGTGCCACCAGCGCCATAAGCGGACGAACTGAAGCTTTCTTT. Residues: CATSAISGRTEAFF.

V is TRBV29-1 and J is TRBJ1-1, with D perhaps matching TRBD1 (5 bases). The ends were cut back, 7 bases at V and 8 bases at J, with 17 bases in the middle. This CDR3 region has 12 residues. Looked up from germline, CDR1 is SQVTM and CDR2 is ANQGSEA. Here the CDR3 reads CSATPGGKEAFF. CDR3 nucleotides: TGCAGCGCGACCCCGGGGGGAAAGGAAGCTTTCTTT.

This clonotype was seen many times. The chain has TRBV7-9 and TRBJ1-1, with D possibly TRBD1 on 5 matching bases. Per germline, CDR1 SEHNR and CDR2 FQNEAQ (reference sequence). V was trimmed by 6 bases and J by 5 bases, leaving 16 bases between them. This CDR3 comprises 14 residues. The CDR3, as DNA: TGTGCCAGCAGTGGGACCCTTTACGGTACTGAAGCTTTCTTT. It specifies CASSGTLYGTEAFF.

This clonotype was counted many times. The chain is built from TRBV5-1 and TRBJ2-3, with D hard to call. Trimming pared 4 bases from V and 2 bases from J, leaving 23 bases between. The CDR3 has 18 residues. Per the germline V gene, CDR1 is SGHRS and CDR2 is YFSETQ. The CDR3 is CASSRLGERERVTDTQYF. The CDR3 DNA follows: TGCGCCAGCAGCAGGTTAGGCGAGCGTGAAAGGGTCACAGATACGCAGTATTTT.